The next 6 T cell receptor beta chains were all read from a single sample in a study of T cells in tuberculosis. The time point denotes: new active TB diagnosis, blood taken before or within 7 days of starting treatment. Here immunoSEQ multiplex PCR was the method, and the copy in TCRdb shows in-frame clones only, minus some. The repertoire consists of about 53,000 clones, with about 96% occurring once and the leading ten covering more than 1.3%. The sequences come from PBMCs, collected at tuberculosis diagnosis. The receptor source for this set is an adult with tuberculosis.

V gene TRBV5-4 combines with J gene TRBJ2-4, with D possibly matching TRBD2 (7 bases). Trimming took off 4 bases at V and 1 base at J, with 18 bases between the two ends. CDR3 length: 17 amino acids. CDR1 and CDR2 from the germline V gene are SGHNT and YYREEE (reference sequence). For the CDR3, the DNA is TGTGCCAGCAGCCCGGAGGGAGGGGGAGCGGCCAAAAACATTCAGTACTTC. It specifies CASSPEGGGAAKNIQYF.

This sequence joins TRBV10-2 and TRBJ2-3; D might be TRBD2 (5 bases). Germline assignment: CDR1 WSHSY and CDR2 SAAADI. V was shortened by 9 bases and J by 2 bases, with 6 bases between the two germline ends. This CDR3 has 11 residues. The CDR3 DNA reads TGCGCCAGGGACTTCACAGATACGCAGTATTTT. Translation gives CARDFTDTQYF.

The V call is TRBV30, the J call TRBJ1-2; 7 bases agree with TRBD1. V dropped 8 bases and J dropped 5; count of bases not matched to a gene: 8. Germline V CDR1 and CDR2: GTSNPN, SVGIG (reference sequence). The length of the CDR3 is 12 residues. The CDR3 region has the DNA TGTGCCAGATCCCAGGGGGAGTATGGCTACACCTTC. Translation: CARSQGEYGYTF.

The chain joins TRBV5-1 to TRBJ2-3; 14 nucleotides agree with TRBD2. Unmatched junction bases numbered 6, after V lost 3 bases and J lost 3 bases. Germline V gene sequence: CDR1 SGHRS, CDR2 YFSETQ. The CDR3 runs 17 residues. The CDR3 is CASSSPTSGRGTDTQYF. The DNA for the CDR3 is TGCGCCAGCAGCTCGCCGACTAGCGGGAGGGGGACAGATACGCAGTATTTT. Complete variable domain (other parts from reference TRBV5-1 and TRBJ2-3): KAGVTQTPRYLIKTRGQQVTLSCSPISGHRSVSWYQQTPGQGLQFLFEYFSETQRNKGNFPGRFSGRQFSNSRSEMNVSTLELGDSALYLCASSSPTSGRGTDTQYFGPGTRLTVL.

This chain joins TRBV4-1 and TRBJ1-1, with a possible D match to TRBD1 (5 bases). The CDR3 consists of 16 residues. Germline CDR1 is MGHRA and CDR2 is YSYEKL. V was cut by 4 bases and J by 0 bases, with 15 bases left in between. In DNA form, the CDR3 reads TGCGCCAGCAGCCCCGCAGGGAGGAGAATGAACACTGAAGCTTTCTTT. Residues: CASSPAGRRMNTEAFF.

The chain is built from TRBV23-1 and TRBJ1-5, with D hard to call. TRBV23-1 is noted as an ORF with a role that remains uncertain. This CDR3 has 15 residues. V lost 7 bases to trimming and J lost 2 bases, with 15 bases between them. DNA for the CDR3: TGCGCCAGCATCATGTCCGGGTGGGGCAATCAGCCCCAGCATTTT. It yields the protein CASIMSGWGNQPQHF.